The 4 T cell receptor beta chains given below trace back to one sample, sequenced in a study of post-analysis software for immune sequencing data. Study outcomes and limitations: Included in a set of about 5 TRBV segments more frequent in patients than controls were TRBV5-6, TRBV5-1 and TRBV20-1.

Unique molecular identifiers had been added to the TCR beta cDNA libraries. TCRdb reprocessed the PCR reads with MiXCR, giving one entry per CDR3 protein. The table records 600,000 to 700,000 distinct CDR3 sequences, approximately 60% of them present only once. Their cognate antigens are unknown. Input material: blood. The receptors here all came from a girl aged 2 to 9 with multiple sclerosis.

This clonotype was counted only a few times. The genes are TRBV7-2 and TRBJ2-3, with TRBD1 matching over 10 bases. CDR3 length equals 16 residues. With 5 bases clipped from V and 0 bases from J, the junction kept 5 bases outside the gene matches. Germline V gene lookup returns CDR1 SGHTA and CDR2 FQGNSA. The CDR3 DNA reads TGTGCCAGCAGCGGGGGGACAGGGGTTAGCACAGATACGCAGTATTTT. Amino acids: CASSGGTGVSTDTQYF.

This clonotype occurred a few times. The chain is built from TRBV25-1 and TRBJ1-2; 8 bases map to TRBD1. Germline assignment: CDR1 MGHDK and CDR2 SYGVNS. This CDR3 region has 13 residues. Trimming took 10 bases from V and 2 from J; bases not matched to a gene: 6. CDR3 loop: CATQGAKNYGYTF. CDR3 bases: TGTGCCACCCAGGGGGCGAAAAACTATGGCTACACCTTC.

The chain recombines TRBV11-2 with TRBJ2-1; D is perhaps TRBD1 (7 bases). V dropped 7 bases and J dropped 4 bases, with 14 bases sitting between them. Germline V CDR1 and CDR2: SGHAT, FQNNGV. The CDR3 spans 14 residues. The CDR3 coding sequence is TGTGCCAGCACCGGAGGGGACAGATACAATGAGCAGTTCTTC. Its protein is CASTGGDRYNEQFF.

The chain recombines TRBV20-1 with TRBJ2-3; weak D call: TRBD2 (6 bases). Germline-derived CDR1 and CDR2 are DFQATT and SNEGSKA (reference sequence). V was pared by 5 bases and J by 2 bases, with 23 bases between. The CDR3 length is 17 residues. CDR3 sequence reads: CSAARFLLGRNTDTQYF. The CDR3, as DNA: TGCAGTGCTGCTAGATTCCTCCTCGGGAGAAACACAGATACGCAGTATTTT.